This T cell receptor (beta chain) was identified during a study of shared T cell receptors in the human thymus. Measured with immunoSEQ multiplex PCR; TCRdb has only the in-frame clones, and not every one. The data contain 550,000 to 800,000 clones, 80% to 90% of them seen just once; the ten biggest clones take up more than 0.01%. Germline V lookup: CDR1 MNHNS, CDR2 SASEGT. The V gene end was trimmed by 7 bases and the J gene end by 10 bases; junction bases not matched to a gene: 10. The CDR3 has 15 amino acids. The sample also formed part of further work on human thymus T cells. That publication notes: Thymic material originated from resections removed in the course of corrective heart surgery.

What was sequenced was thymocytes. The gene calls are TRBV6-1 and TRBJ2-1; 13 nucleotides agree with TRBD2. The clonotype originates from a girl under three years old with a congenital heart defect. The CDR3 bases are TGTGCCAGCAACACTAGCGGGGGGGGGCGAGAGGAGCAGTTCTTC. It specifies CASNTSGGGREEQFF.